This T cell receptor beta chain was sequenced during a study of CD8+CD57+ T cells in acquired aplastic anemia. Study-level information: In CD4+ cells, healthy donors produced an average of approximately 11 million reads.

CDR1 is SGHAT, CDR2 FQNNGV, per germline. Between the trimmed V and J ends, which lost 1 base and 4 bases, there was a span of 8 bases. This CDR3 region has 14 residues. Comment on this clonotype: Its antigen is undetermined.

CDR3 and TCR beta VDJ profiling relied on genomic DNA as the template. TCRdb re-derived calls from the reads in MiXCR, one entry per CDR3 protein. The sample lists tens of thousands of distinct CDR3 sequences, 55% seen once, with about 2.5% in the top ten. Study-wide results and limits: No significant difference in CD8+ Simpson's diversity was found between patients and controls. Shared by patients and controls, 25 to 30 CD8+ CDR3s were abundant in patients.

This clonotype was sampled from a human donor in good health, serving as a control. The genes are TRBV11-2 and TRBJ2-1; the D is unclear. The sample comprised sorted CD4+, CD8+, or CD8+CD57+ T cells (not recorded which) from PBMCs. The CDR3 is CASSLVGIYNEQFF. CDR3 coding DNA: TGTGCCAGCAGCTTAGTGGGCATATACAATGAGCAGTTCTTC.